The rows below give T cell receptor beta chains drawn from one sample of a study of control samples from healthy donors and cancer patients. Clones were sequenced by immunoSEQ multiplex PCR, and TCRdb holds only the in-frame ones, with some missing. The table lists about 140,000 clones, approximately 92% of them singletons, with 10% to 12% in the top ten. Sequencing was performed on blood. All receptors derive from a man younger than 45 in good health. The CDR3 runs from the conserved cysteine through the conserved F or W. D genes are given only for firm matches. Where a row states a size, it is once, few, many or the class of an expanded clone; other rows omit it.

D: -; J: TRBJ2-7; V: TRBV7-9; size: -; CDR3: CASSFGSYEQYF; DNA: TGTGCCAGCAGCTTTGGCTCCTACGAGCAGTACTTC
D: TRBD2; J: TRBJ2-7; V: TRBV4-1; size: -; CDR3: CASSRGTSVTYEQYF; DNA: TGCGCCAGCAGCCGAGGGACTAGCGTAACCTACGAGCAGTACTTC
D: TRBD1; J: TRBJ2-1; V: TRBV6-2/TRBV6-3; size: -; CDR3: CASSSGTGEYNEQFF; DNA: TGTGCCAGCAGTTCGGGGACAGGGGAGTACAATGAGCAGTTCTTC
D: -; J: TRBJ2-1; V: TRBV29-1; size: -; CDR3: CSVEGWQHGNEQFF; DNA: TGCAGCGTTGAAGGGTGGCAACATGGGAATGAGCAGTTCTTC
D: -; J: TRBJ2-3; V: TRBV18; size: -; CDR3: CASSPLITDSRQDTQYF; DNA: TGTGCCAGCTCACCACTAATAACGGACAGCCGGCAGGATACGCAGTATTTT
D: -; J: TRBJ2-7; V: TRBV21-1; size: -; CDR3: CASSKYDTTYEQYF; DNA: TGTGCCAGCAGCAAATACGACACCACCTACGAGCAGTACTTC
D: TRBD2; J: TRBJ2-1; V: TRBV6-4; size: few; CDR3: CASSDTLRGDYNEQFF; DNA: TGTGCCAGCAGTGATACCCTCCGGGGGGACTACAATGAGCAGTTCTTC
D: TRBD1; J: TRBJ2-7; V: TRBV30; size: -; CDR3: CAWRIPGGAYEQYF; DNA: TGTGCCTGGAGAATCCCAGGGGGCGCTTACGAGCAGTACTTC
D: -; J: TRBJ2-2; V: TRBV10-3; size: -; CDR3: CATGTLRFTGELFF; DNA: TGTGCCACCGGGACTCTTCGTTTCACCGGGGAGCTGTTTTTT
D: -; J: TRBJ2-6; V: TRBV27; size: -; CDR3: CASTRFIRDVWGGANVLTF; DNA: TGTGCCAGCACACGGTTCATCAGGGATGTCTGGGGAGGGGCCAACGTCCTGACTTTC
D: -; J: TRBJ2-3; V: TRBV2; size: -; CDR3: CASSERGRTDTQYF; DNA: TGTGCCAGCAGTGAACGAGGGCGCACAGATACGCAGTATTTT
D: -; J: TRBJ1-3; V: TRBV9; size: -; CDR3: CASSVELRTSGNTIYF; DNA: TGTGCCAGCAGCGTAGAACTGCGAACCTCTGGAAACACCATATATTTT
D: -; J: TRBJ1-1; V: TRBV6-5; size: -; CDR3: CASSWGAEAFF; DNA: TGTGCCAGCAGTTGGGGGGCTGAAGCTTTCTTT
D: -; J: TRBJ2-7; V: TRBV29-1; size: -; CDR3: CSVPRGGRQYF; DNA: TGCAGCGTTCCACGAGGGGGGCGGCAGTACTTC
D: TRBD2; J: TRBJ2-1; V: TRBV29-1; size: -; CDR3: CSGSSGRWNEQFF; DNA: TGCAGTGGTTCCAGCGGGAGATGGAATGAGCAGTTCTTC
D: TRBD1; J: TRBJ1-1; V: TRBV2; size: -; CDR3: CASTYDLTGDTEAFF; DNA: TGTGCCAGCACATACGACCTGACAGGGGACACTGAAGCTTTCTTT
D: -; J: TRBJ2-5; V: TRBV23-1; size: -; CDR3: CASTIKTARQETQYF; DNA: TGCGCCAGCACTATAAAGACAGCGAGACAAGAGACCCAGTACTTC
D: TRBD2; J: TRBJ2-1; V: TRBV7-2; size: -; CDR3: CASSLGSVAGGIYNEQFF; DNA: TGTGCCAGCAGCTTAGGATCCGTAGCGGGAGGTATCTACAATGAGCAGTTCTTC
D: -; J: TRBJ1-2; V: TRBV11-3; size: once; CDR3: CASSLSSGGVKTF; DNA: TGTGCCAGCAGCTTAAGTAGCGGGGGCGTTAAAACCTTC
D: -; J: TRBJ1-1; V: TRBV14; size: -; CDR3: CASSQELGLRTEAFF; DNA: TGTGCCAGCAGCCAAGAATTGGGCCTACGGACTGAAGCTTTCTTT
D: TRBD2; J: TRBJ2-3; V: TRBV7-3; size: -; CDR3: CASSLGSGRTSTDTQYF; DNA: TGTGCCAGCAGCTTAGGTAGCGGGAGGACTAGCACAGATACGCAGTATTTT
D: -; J: TRBJ1-1; V: TRBV10-3; size: -; CDR3: CAIGGGVSTEAFF; DNA: TGTGCCATCGGGGGGGGAGTGAGCACTGAAGCTTTCTTT
D: -; J: TRBJ1-1; V: TRBV6-6; size: once; CDR3: CASSYSDSVNTEAFF; DNA: TGTGCCAGCAGTTACTCCGACAGCGTGAACACTGAAGCTTTCTTT